This T cell receptor (beta chain) originates from a study of human T cells and chemical hapten exposure. The time point denotes: pre-sensitization, week 0. Treatment here: therapeutic diphenylcyclopropenone sensitization with weekly scalp DPC. Unfractionated whole blood yielded total RNA. Each CDR3 protein is one row after TCRdb ran MiXCR on the RACE reads. The repertoire consists of some 360,000 distinct CDR3 sequences, with about 5.1% occurring once and the leading ten covering just over 2.5%. The input for sequencing was whole blood, taken in connection with sensitization to the hapten diphenylcyclopropenone (DPC). This receptor was obtained from a woman aged 45-65 years with alopecia areata. Some clones in this sample may be carry-over from other donors' samples.

The DNA for the CDR3 is TGTGCCAGCAGTAAACAAATAAATGAAAAACTGTTTTTT. This gives the protein CASSKQINEKLFF. The chain recombines TRBV27 with TRBJ1-4; D is undetermined. V was cut by 5 bases and J by 5 bases, with 9 bases left in between. Germline CDR1 reads MNHEY; CDR2 reads SMNVEV (reference sequence). CDR3 length: 13 residues.